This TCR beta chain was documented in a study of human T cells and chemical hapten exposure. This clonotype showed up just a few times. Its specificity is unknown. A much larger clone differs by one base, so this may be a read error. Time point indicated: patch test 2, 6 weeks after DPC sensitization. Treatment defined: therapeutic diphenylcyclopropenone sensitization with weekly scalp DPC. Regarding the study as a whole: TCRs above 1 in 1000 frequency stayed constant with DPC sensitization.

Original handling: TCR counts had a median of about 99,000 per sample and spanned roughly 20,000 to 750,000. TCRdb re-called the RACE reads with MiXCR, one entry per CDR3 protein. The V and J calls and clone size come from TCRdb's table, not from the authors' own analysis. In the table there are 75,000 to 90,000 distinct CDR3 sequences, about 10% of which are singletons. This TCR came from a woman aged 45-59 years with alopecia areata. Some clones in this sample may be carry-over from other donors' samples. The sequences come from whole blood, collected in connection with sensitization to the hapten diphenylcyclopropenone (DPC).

CDR3 nucleotide sequence: TGTGCCAACAGCTTAGATCGGGGAGAGCAGTACTTC. This encodes CANSLDRGEQYF. V gene TRBV11-2 combines with J gene TRBJ2-7; a possible D gene is TRBD2 (5 bases). Germline assignment: CDR1 SGHAT and CDR2 FQNNGV. This CDR3 is 12 amino acids long.